Listed below are T cell receptor beta chains from one sample, sequenced in a study of PD-1 blockade in classical Hodgkin lymphoma. Some clones are missing from TCRdb's copy, which holds only in-frame ones; the method was immunoSEQ multiplex PCR. Of about 18,000 clones listed, 80% to 85% are singletons. The sequencing used peripheral blood mononuclear cells (PBMCs), collected at baseline. The origin of the receptors is a human donor with classical Hodgkin lymphoma. CDR3s include the opening cysteine and the closing phenylalanine or tryptophan. A D gene is named only where the DNA matches it firmly. The size entry is marked missing in some rows and otherwise reads once, few, many or a size class.

>TRBJ2-1|TRBV19|TRBD2|-
CASGRNYNEQFF
TGTGCCAGCGGGAGGAACTACAATGAGCAGTTCTTC
>TRBJ2-1|TRBV5-8|TRBD2|-
CASSRLADDDEQFF
TGTGCCAGCAGCCGACTAGCGGACGACGATGAGCAGTTCTTC
>TRBJ1-4|TRBV6-1|-|few
CASSEDLGAPGTLFF
TGTGCCAGCAGTGAAGATTTAGGGGCCCCGGGGACGCTGTTTTTT
>TRBJ2-5|TRBV29-1|-|few
CSVEDQVLRTQYF
TGCAGCGTTGAAGATCAGGTGCTCCGGACCCAGTACTTC
>TRBJ2-7|TRBV6-1|TRBD2|-
CASSGRGGPGHQYEQYF
TGTGCCAGCAGTGGACGGGGGGGCCCGGGACACCAGTACGAGCAGTACTTC
>TRBJ1-3|TRBV10-3|TRBD1|-
CAISETRQGNSGNTIYF
TGTGCCATCAGTGAGACGAGACAGGGAAACTCTGGAAACACCATATATTTT
>TRBJ1-3|TRBV30|TRBD1|-
CAWTPDRGGNTIYF
TGTGCCTGGACCCCAGACAGGGGAGGAAACACCATATATTTT
>TRBJ2-7|TRBV5-1|-|-
CASSLNDQSGAQYF
TGCGCCAGCAGCTTAAACGACCAGTCCGGAGCGCAGTACTTC
>TRBJ1-1|TRBV30|TRBD1|-
CAWSLGQFNTEAFF
TGTGCCTGGAGTCTGGGACAGTTTAACACTGAAGCTTTCTTT
>TRBJ1-6|TRBV2|TRBD1|-
CARSTTGGNSPLHF
TGTGCCAGATCAACGACAGGGGGTAATTCACCCCTCCACTTT
>TRBJ1-4|TRBV19|-|-
CASRTAPNEKLFF
TGTGCCAGTAGGACGGCCCCTAATGAAAAACTGTTTTTT
>TRBJ2-7|TRBV9|-|-
CASSVAEGTIYEQYF
TGTGCCAGCAGCGTAGCTGAGGGAACGATCTACGAGCAGTACTTC
>TRBJ2-5|TRBV4-1|TRBD1|-
CASSLGQGARETQYF
TGCGCCAGCAGCTTGGGACAGGGGGCGAGGGAGACCCAGTACTTC
>TRBJ2-5|TRBV5-4|-|-
CASSLEGAGETQYF
TGTGCCAGCAGCTTGGAAGGGGCTGGAGAGACCCAGTACTTC
>TRBJ1-2|TRBV6-1|TRBD1|-
CASSEAEGQGNYGYTF
TGTGCCAGCAGTGAAGCCGAGGGACAGGGGAACTATGGCTACACCTTC
>TRBJ1-1|TRBV29-1|-|-
CSVQRDLGAFF
TGCAGCGTTCAGAGGGATCTGGGAGCTTTCTTT
>TRBJ1-1|TRBV29-1|TRBD1|few
CSASGTGFEAFF
TGCAGCGCGTCCGGGACAGGATTTGAAGCTTTCTTT
>TRBJ2-5|TRBV4-2|TRBD2|-
CASSQGAGTRGAQETQYF
TGTGCCAGCAGCCAGGGGGCTGGGACTAGAGGGGCCCAAGAGACCCAGTACTTC
>TRBJ2-3|TRBV27|-|-
CASSTYGTVAGDTQYF
TGTGCCAGCAGTACCTACGGGACCGTAGCAGGAGATACGCAGTATTTT
>TRBJ2-1|TRBV28|-|once
CASRTDSPNEQFF
TGTGCCAGCAGAACAGACAGTCCCAATGAGCAGTTCTTC
>TRBJ2-5|TRBV30|TRBD2|-
CAWSRLAGGRETQYF
TGTGCCTGGAGTCGTCTAGCGGGGGGGAGAGAGACCCAGTACTTC
>TRBJ1-2|TRBV12-5|-|-
CASEPGPGREGYTF
TGTGCTAGTGAACCGGGCCCCGGCAGGGAAGGCTACACCTTC
>TRBJ2-7|TRBV19|TRBD1|-
CASSTQGDEQYF
TGTGCCAGTAGTACACAGGGGGACGAGCAGTACTTC
>TRBJ2-7|TRBV15|-|-
CATSRDLAQEEQYF
TGTGCCACCAGCAGAGATTTAGCCCAGGAGGAGCAGTACTTC
>TRBJ1-5|TRBV27|TRBD1|-
CASSRDRGTSNQPQHF
TGTGCCAGCAGCAGAGACAGGGGGACCAGCAATCAGCCCCAGCATTTT
>TRBJ1-1|TRBV25-1|-|few
CASQLSWNTEAFF
TGTGCCAGCCAACTCAGCTGGAACACTGAAGCTTTCTTT
>TRBJ2-2|TRBV19|TRBD1|-
CASILSGTANTGELFF
TGTGCCAGTATCCTCTCCGGGACAGCGAACACCGGGGAGCTGTTTTTT
>TRBJ1-2|TRBV5-4|TRBD1|-
CASSLAGGGGYTF
TGTGCCAGCAGCTTGGCAGGGGGAGGAGGCTACACCTTC
>TRBJ2-3|TRBV7-9|TRBD2|-
CASSPLSTSAENSDTQYF
TGTGCCAGCAGCCCGCTCTCTACTAGCGCGGAAAACTCAGATACGCAGTATTTT
>TRBJ1-2|TRBV27|TRBD1|-
CASSSLLRGGQKSYGYTF
TGTGCCAGCAGTTCGCTCCTCCGAGGGGGACAGAAGTCCTATGGCTACACCTTC
>TRBJ2-5|TRBV5-1|-|-
CASSLGASAQETQYF
TGCGCCAGCAGCTTGGGTGCTAGCGCTCAAGAGACCCAGTACTTC
>TRBJ2-7|TRBV28|-|-
CASSSLRATYEQYF
TGTGCCAGCAGTTCCTTAAGAGCCACCTACGAGCAGTACTTC
>TRBJ2-2|TRBV9|-|-
CASNIRGDANTGELFF
TGTGCCAGCAACATCCGCGGTGACGCGAACACCGGGGAGCTGTTTTTT
>TRBJ2-1|TRBV15|-|-
CATSRSKAQGSSYNEQFF
TGTGCCACCAGCAGGAGTAAGGCCCAGGGGAGCTCCTACAATGAGCAGTTCTTC
>TRBJ2-5|TRBV10-1|-|-
CASSESTGTAQETQYF
TGCGCCAGCAGTGAGTCCACGGGGACCGCTCAAGAGACCCAGTACTTC
>TRBJ2-7|TRBV10-2|-|-
CASSERSNTEEYF
TGCGCCAGCAGTGAACGATCTAATACGGAGGAGTACTTC
>TRBJ2-3|TRBV6-6|TRBD1|-
CASSPTGDTQYF
TGTGCCAGCAGTCCGACAGGGGATACGCAGTATTTT
>TRBJ1-2|TRBV6-6|-|-
CATGGDGGGYTF
TGTGCCACCGGGGGGGACGGCGGTGGCTACACCTTC
>TRBJ2-3|TRBV7-3|-|-
CASSLGFGTDTQYF
TGTGCCAGCAGCTTAGGGTTTGGCACAGATACGCAGTATTTT
>TRBJ1-3|TRBV9|-|-
CASSVASGGYTIYF
TGTGCCAGCAGCGTAGCTTCCGGGGGGTACACCATATATTTT
>TRBJ2-5|TRBV2|TRBD1|-
CASSVSTGPLKTQYF
TGTGCCAGCAGTGTTTCGACAGGGCCATTGAAGACCCAGTACTTC
>TRBJ1-5|TRBV5-8|-|-
CASSLEFPPQHF
TGTGCCAGCAGCTTGGAGTTCCCGCCCCAGCATTTT
>TRBJ1-2|TRBV19|TRBD1|-
CASSRPKGAGNTGYTF
TGTGCCAGTAGTCGGCCGAAGGGGGCCGGGAATACAGGCTACACCTTC
>TRBJ2-3|TRBV28|-|-
CASSRTSGLVTSDTQYF
TGTGCCAGCTCCCGAACCTCGGGACTGGTTACCTCAGATACGCAGTATTTT
>TRBJ2-7|TRBV27|TRBD2|-
CASTWAGGSTYEQYF
TGTGCCAGCACCTGGGCGGGAGGGAGTACCTACGAGCAGTACTTC
>TRBJ1-5|TRBV11-2|-|-
CASSLGQGGQPQHF
TGTGCCAGCAGCTTAGGGCAGGGAGGGCAGCCCCAGCATTTT
>TRBJ2-1|TRBV28|TRBD2|once
CASSLQLAGPLVQFF
TGTGCCAGCAGTTTACAACTAGCGGGCCCCCTAGTGCAGTTCTTC